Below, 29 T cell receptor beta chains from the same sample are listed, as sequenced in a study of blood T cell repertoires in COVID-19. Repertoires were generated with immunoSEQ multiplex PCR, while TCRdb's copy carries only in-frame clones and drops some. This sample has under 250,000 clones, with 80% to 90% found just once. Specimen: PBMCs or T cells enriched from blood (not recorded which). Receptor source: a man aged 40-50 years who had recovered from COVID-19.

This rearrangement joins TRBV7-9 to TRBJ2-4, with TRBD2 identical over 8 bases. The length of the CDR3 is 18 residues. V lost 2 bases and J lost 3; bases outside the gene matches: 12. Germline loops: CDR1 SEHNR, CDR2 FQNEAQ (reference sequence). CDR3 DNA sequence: TGTGCCAGCAGCTTATCGGGACTAGTATACGGGATCAAAAACATTCAGTACTTC. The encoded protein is CASSLSGLVYGIKNIQYF.

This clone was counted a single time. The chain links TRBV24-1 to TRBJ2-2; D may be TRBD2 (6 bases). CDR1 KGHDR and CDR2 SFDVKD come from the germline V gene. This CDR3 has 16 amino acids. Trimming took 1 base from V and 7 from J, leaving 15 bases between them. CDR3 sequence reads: CATSDFRPGAIGELFF. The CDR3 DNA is TGTGCCACCAGTGATTTCCGTCCGGGAGCGATCGGGGAGCTGTTTTTT.

The CDR3 DNA follows: TGTGCCAGTAGTATTGGGGACAGGGGGAACACCGGGGAGCTGTTTTTT. Protein: CASSIGDRGNTGELFF. The chain couples TRBV19 to TRBJ2-2; 10 bases match TRBD1. Germline CDR1 and CDR2: LNHDA and SQIVND (reference sequence). This CDR3 has 16 amino acids. Trimming removed 3 bases from V and 1 base from J; junction bases left unmatched: 2. The variable domain in full, with the rest retrieved from reference TRBV19 and TRBJ2-2, is DGGITQSPKYLFRKEGQNVTLSCEQNLNHDAMYWYRQDPGQGLRLIYYSQIVNDFQKGDIAEGYSVSREKKESFPLTVTSAQKNPTAFYLCASSIGDRGNTGELFFGEGSRLTVL.

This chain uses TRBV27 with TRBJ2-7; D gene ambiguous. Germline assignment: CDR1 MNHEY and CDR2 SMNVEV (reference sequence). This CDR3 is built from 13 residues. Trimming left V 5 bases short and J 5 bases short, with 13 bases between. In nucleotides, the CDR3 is TGTGCCAGCAGTGCGAACGGCCGGGACGAGCAGTACTTC. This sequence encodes CASSANGRDEQYF.

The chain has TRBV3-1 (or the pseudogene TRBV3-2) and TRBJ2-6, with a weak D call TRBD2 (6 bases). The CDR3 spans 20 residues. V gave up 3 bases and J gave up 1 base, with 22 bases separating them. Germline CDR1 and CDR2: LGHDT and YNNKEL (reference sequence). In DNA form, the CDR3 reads TGTGCCAGCAGCCAGCCTCATGGGGGGACCCATGGTTCTGGGGCCAACGTCCTGACTTTC. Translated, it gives CASSQPHGGTHGSGANVLTF.

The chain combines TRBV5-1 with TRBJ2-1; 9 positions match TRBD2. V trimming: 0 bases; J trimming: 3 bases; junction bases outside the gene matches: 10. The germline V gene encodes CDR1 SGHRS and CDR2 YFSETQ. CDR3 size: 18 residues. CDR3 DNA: TGCGCCAGCAGCTTGGTGGCGGGAGGGCCGGAAAGCTACAATGAGCAGTTCTTC. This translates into CASSLVAGGPESYNEQFF.

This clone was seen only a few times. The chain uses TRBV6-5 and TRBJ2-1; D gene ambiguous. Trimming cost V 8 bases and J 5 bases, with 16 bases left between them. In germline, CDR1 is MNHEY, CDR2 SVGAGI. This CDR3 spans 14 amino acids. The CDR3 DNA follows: TGTGCCAGCTGTTCGATACTTAAGAACAATGAGCAGTTCTTC. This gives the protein CASCSILKNNEQFF.

The CDR3 coding sequence is TGCGCCAGCAGCCCGAGGACATACAATGAGCAGTTCTTC. Residues: CASSPRTYNEQFF. The chain carries TRBV4-1 and TRBJ2-1, with a tentative D call TRBD1 (5 bases). Germline CDR1 is MGHRA and CDR2 is YSYEKL. Trimming stripped 4 bases from V and 4 bases from J, with 8 bases between. The CDR3 extends over 13 amino acids.

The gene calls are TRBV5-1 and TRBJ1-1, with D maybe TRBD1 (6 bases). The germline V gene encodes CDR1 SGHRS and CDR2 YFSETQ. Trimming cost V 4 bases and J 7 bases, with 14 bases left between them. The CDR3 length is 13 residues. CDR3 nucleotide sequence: TGCGCCAGCAGCGACCGGACAGTCCTTGAAGCTTTCTTT. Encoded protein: CASSDRTVLEAFF. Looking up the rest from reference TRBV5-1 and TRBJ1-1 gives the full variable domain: KAGVTQTPRYLIKTRGQQVTLSCSPISGHRSVSWYQQTPGQGLQFLFEYFSETQRNKGNFPGRFSGRQFSNSRSEMNVSTLELGDSALYLCASSDRTVLEAFFGQGTRLTVV.

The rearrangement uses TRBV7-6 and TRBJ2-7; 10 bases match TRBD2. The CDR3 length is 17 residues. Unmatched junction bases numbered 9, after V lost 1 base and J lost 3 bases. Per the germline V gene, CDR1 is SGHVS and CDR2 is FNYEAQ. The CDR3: CASSLDRQRGGDYEQYF. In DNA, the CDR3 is TGTGCCAGCAGCTTAGATAGACAGCGGGGGGGAGACTACGAGCAGTACTTC.

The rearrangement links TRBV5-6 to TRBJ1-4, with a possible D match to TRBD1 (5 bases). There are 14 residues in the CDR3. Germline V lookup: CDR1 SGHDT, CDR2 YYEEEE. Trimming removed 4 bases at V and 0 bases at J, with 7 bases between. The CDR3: CASSATATNEKLFF. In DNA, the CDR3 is TGTGCCAGCAGCGCGACAGCAACTAATGAAAAACTGTTTTTT.

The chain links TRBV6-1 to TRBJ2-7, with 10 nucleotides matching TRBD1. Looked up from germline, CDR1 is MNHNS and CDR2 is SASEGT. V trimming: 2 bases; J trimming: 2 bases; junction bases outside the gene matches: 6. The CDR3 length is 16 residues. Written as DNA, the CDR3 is TGTGCCAGCAGTGAAATCCTGGGACAGGGGCCCTACGAGCAGTACTTC. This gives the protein CASSEILGQGPYEQYF.

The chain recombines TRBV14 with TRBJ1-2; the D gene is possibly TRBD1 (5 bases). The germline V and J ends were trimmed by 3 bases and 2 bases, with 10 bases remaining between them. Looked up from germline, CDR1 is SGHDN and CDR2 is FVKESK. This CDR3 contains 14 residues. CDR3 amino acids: CASSQVQANYGYTF. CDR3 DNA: TGTGCCAGCAGCCAGGTACAGGCAAACTATGGCTACACCTTC.

The CDR3 nucleotides are TGTGCCAGCAGCTTAGTTTATTCGGCTGGGGGGGCCGCCTCTACGCAGTATTTT. This encodes CASSLVYSAGGAASTQYF. The chain links TRBV7-2 to TRBJ2-3, with D tentatively TRBD2 (7 bases). The germline gives CDR1 SGHTA, CDR2 FQGNSA. Trimming stripped 1 base from V and 8 bases from J, with 25 bases between. CDR3 length equals 18 residues.

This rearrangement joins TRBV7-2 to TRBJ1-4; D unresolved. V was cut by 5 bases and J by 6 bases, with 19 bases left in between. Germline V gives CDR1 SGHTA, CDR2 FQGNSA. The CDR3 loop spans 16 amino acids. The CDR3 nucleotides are TGTGCCAGCAGCCCCCAAAAGAGGGAACCGCATGAAAAACTGTTTTTT. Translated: CASSPQKREPHEKLFF.

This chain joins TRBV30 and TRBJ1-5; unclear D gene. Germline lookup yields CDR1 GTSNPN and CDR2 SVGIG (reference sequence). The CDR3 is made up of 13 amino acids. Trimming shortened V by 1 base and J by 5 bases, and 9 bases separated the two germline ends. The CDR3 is CAWSGASDQPQHF. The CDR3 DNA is TGTGCCTGGAGTGGAGCGTCGGATCAGCCCCAGCATTTT.

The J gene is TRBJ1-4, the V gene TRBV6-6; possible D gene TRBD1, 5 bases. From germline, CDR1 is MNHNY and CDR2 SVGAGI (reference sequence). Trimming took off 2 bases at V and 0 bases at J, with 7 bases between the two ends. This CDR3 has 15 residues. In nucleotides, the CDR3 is TGTGCCAGCAGTTACCGGGGGTCAACTAATGAAAAACTGTTTTTT. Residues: CASSYRGSTNEKLFF.

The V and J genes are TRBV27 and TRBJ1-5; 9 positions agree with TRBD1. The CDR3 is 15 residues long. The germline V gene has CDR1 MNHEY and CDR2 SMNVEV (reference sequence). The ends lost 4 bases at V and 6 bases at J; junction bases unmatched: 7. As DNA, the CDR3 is TGTGCCAGCAGTTCACAGGGGGCGAAGGGTCAGCCCCAGCATTTT. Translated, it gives CASSSQGAKGQPQHF.

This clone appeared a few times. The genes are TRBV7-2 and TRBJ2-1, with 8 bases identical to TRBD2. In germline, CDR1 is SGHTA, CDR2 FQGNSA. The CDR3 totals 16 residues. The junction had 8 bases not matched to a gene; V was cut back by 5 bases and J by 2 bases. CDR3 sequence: CASSLTGTRTYNEQFF. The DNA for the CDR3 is TGTGCCAGCAGCCTGACCGGGACTAGGACCTACAATGAGCAGTTCTTC.

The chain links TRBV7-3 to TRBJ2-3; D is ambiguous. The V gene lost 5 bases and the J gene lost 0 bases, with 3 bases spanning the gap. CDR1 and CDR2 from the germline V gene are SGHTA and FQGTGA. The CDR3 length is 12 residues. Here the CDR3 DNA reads TGTGCCAGCAGCCCGAGCACAGATACGCAGTATTTT. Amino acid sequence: CASSPSTDTQYF.

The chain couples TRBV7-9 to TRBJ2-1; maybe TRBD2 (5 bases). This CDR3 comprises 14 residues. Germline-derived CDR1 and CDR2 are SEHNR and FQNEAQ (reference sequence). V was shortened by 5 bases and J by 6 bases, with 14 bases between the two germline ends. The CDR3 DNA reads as TGTGCCAGCAGCCGACCGGAGGCAGGCAATGAGCAGTTCTTC. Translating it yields CASSRPEAGNEQFF.

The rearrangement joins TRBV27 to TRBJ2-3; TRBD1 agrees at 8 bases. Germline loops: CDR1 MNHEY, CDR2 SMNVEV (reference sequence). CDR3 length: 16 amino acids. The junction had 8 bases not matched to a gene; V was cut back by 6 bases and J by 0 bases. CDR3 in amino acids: CASRRTRTGSTDTQYF. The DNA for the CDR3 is TGTGCCAGCAGGCGAACCAGGACAGGGAGCACAGATACGCAGTATTTT.

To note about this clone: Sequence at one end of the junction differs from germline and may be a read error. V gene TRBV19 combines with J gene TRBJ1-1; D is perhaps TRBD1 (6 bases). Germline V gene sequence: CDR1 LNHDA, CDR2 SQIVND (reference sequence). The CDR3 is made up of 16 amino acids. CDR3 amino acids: CANSISSWGGRTEAFF. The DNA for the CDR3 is TGTGCCAATAGTATCTCCTCTTGGGGGGGCCGGACTGAAGCTTTCTTT.

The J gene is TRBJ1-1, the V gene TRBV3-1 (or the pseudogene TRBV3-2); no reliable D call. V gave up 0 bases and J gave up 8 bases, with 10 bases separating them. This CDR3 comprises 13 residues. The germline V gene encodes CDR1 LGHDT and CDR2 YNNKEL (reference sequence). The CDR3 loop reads CASSQDGEGEAFF. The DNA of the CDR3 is TGTGCCAGCAGCCAAGATGGGGAGGGCGAAGCTTTCTTT.

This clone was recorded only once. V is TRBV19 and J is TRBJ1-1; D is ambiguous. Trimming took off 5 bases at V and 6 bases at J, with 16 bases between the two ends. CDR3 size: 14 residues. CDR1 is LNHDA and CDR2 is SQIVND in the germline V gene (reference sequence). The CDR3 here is CASSSLSEVAEAFF. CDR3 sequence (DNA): TGTGCCAGTAGTTCTCTCAGCGAGGTCGCTGAAGCTTTCTTT.

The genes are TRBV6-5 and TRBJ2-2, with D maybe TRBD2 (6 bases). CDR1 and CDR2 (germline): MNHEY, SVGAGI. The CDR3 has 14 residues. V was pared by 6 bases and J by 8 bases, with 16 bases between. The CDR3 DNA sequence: TGTGCCAGCAGACCCGGGACTTGGGCTGGGGAGCTGTTTTTT. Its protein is CASRPGTWAGELFF.

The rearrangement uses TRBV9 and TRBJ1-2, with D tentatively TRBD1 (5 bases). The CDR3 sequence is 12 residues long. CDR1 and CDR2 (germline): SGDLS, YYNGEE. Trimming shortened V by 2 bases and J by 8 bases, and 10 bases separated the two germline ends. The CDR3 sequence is CASSVVNRGYTF. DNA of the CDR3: TGTGCCAGCAGCGTGGTGAACAGGGGCTACACCTTC.

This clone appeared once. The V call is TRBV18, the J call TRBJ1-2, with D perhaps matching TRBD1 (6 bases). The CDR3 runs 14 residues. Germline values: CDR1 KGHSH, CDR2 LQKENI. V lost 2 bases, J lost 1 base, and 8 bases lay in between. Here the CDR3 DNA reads TGTGCCAGCTCACCATTAGGGGGTAACTATGGCTACACCTTC. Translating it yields CASSPLGGNYGYTF.

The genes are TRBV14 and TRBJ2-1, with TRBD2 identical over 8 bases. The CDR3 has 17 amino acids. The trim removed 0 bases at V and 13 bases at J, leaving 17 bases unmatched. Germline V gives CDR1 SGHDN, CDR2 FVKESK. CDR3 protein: CASSQEPELAVGWGQFF. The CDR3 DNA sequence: TGTGCCAGCAGCCAAGAACCAGAACTAGCGGTAGGCTGGGGACAGTTCTTC.